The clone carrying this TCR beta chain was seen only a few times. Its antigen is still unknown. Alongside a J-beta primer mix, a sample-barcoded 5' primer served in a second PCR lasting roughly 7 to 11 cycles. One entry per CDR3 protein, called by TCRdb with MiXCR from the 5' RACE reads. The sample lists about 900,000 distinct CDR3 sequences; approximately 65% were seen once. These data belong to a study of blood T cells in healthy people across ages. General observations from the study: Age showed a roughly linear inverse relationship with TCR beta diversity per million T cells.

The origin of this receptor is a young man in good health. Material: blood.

CDR3 bases: TGTGCCAGCAGTCAGGACAGGGGGCGTATCGGCTATGGCTACACCTTC. Translation gives CASSQDRGRIGYGYTF. This chain joins TRBV6-2 or TRBV6-3 and TRBJ1-2; 11 nucleotides match TRBD1. The CDR3 sequence is 16 residues long. V lost 5 bases, J lost 4 bases, and 9 bases stayed unmatched. Germline V CDR1 and CDR2: MNHEY, SVGEGT.